These 25 T cell receptor beta chains originate from one sample sequenced in a study of blood T cell repertoires in COVID-19. The protocol was immunoSEQ multiplex PCR, while the TCRdb copy is restricted to in-frame clones and leaves out a portion. This table has some 340,000 clones, 85% to 95% appearing once. What was sequenced was PBMCs or T cells enriched from blood (not recorded which). Receptors were obtained from a woman aged 25 to 39 who had been exposed to COVID-19.

V is TRBV7-9 and J is TRBJ2-5, with D possibly matching TRBD1 (6 bases). Germline assignment: CDR1 SEHNR and CDR2 FQNEAQ (reference sequence). V lost 3 bases and J 1 base, leaving 9 bases between the germline ends. CDR3 size: 14 residues. CDR3 protein: CASSFPRGQETQYF. The CDR3 DNA reads TGTGCCAGCAGCTTTCCCAGGGGCCAAGAGACCCAGTACTTC.

The chain is built from TRBV7-6 and TRBJ2-7, with 8 bases identical to TRBD2. The ends lost 4 bases at V and 7 bases at J; junction bases unmatched: 9. Germline loops: CDR1 SGHVS, CDR2 FNYEAQ. The CDR3 totals 14 residues. CDR3 nucleotide sequence: TGTGCCAGCAGCTCGCGGCGGGGGGCGGGGGAGCAGTACTTC. This encodes CASSSRRGAGEQYF.

This chain links TRBV30 with TRBJ1-2; 11 nucleotides agree with TRBD1. V dropped 4 bases and J dropped 4; count of bases not matched to a gene: 17. The germline V gene has CDR1 GTSNPN and CDR2 SVGIG (reference sequence). This CDR3 region has 18 residues. The CDR3 protein is CAWTDWWVGTGGAYGYTF. The CDR3 nucleotides read TGTGCCTGGACCGATTGGTGGGTCGGGACAGGGGGTGCCTATGGCTACACCTTC.

The chain recombines TRBV9 with TRBJ1-2; D perhaps matches TRBD1 (5 bases). This CDR3 region has 14 residues. Germline V lookup: CDR1 SGDLS, CDR2 YYNGEE. V lost 0 bases, J lost 10 bases, and 16 bases lay in between. The CDR3 region is CASSVDPGLGDYTF. In nucleotides, the CDR3 is TGTGCCAGCAGCGTAGACCCAGGGTTGGGTGACTACACCTTC.

V usage is TRBV25-1 and J usage is TRBJ2-3, with 11 positions matching TRBD1. V lost 5 bases and J lost 2; bases outside the gene matches: 9. CDR3 size: 17 residues. The germline CDR1 and CDR2 sequences are MGHDK and SYGVNS. In DNA, the CDR3 is TGTGCCAGCAGTCCGGGACAGGGGGGTCCACTCACAGATACGCAGTATTTT. It encodes CASSPGQGGPLTDTQYF.

This clone was detected once. The V and J genes are TRBV12-3 or TRBV12-4 and TRBJ1-1; 7 bases fit TRBD1. This CDR3 spans 13 amino acids. The junction had 2 bases not matched to a gene; V was cut back by 6 bases and J by 1 base. CDR3 loop: CASRQGTNTEAFF. The CDR3 DNA follows: TGTGCCAGCAGACAGGGGACGAACACTGAAGCTTTCTTT.

This clone was picked up one time. This rearrangement joins TRBV2 to TRBJ1-2, with D possibly matching TRBD1 (6 bases). This CDR3 has 15 amino acids. Trimming cost V 2 bases and J 7 bases, with 17 bases left between them. Germline V CDR1 and CDR2: SNHLY, FYNNEI. The CDR3 reads CASSEQAGARAGYTF. For the CDR3, the DNA is TGTGCCAGCAGTGAACAGGCGGGGGCGCGGGCTGGCTACACCTTC.

This chain uses TRBV2 with TRBJ2-7, with D perhaps matching TRBD2 (5 bases). V was cut by 1 base and J by 3 bases, with 13 bases left in between. Per the germline V gene, CDR1 is SNHLY and CDR2 is FYNNEI. The CDR3 extends over 15 amino acids. CDR3 coding DNA: TGTGCCAGCAGTGAAGGTTTGGAGGCCAACTACGAGCAGTACTTC. Protein sequence: CASSEGLEANYEQYF.

Of note for this clone: It is unclear where the CDR3 begins or ends on the DNA, so no DNA is shown, and the CDR3 is as TCRdb lists it. V gene TRBV13 combines with J gene TRBJ1-1. Germline CDR1 and CDR2: PRHDT and FYEKMQ (reference sequence). The CDR3 is made up of 13 amino acids, end residues included. The CDR3 sequence is CASILERSTEAFF.

The chain recombines TRBV3-1 (or the pseudogene TRBV3-2) with TRBJ2-4, with a weak D call TRBD1 (6 bases). Per the germline V gene, CDR1 is LGHDT and CDR2 is YNNKEL (reference sequence). Trimming stripped 6 bases from V and 6 bases from J, with 6 bases between. The CDR3 is made up of 11 amino acids. The CDR3 spells CASRGGNIQYF. CDR3 bases: TGTGCCAGCAGAGGGGGAAACATTCAGTACTTC.

This rearrangement joins TRBV19 to TRBJ2-4; TRBD1 agrees at 8 bases. Germline CDR1 is LNHDA and CDR2 is SQIVND (reference sequence). The CDR3 has 14 residues. V trimming: 5 bases; J trimming: 6 bases; junction bases outside the gene matches: 6. CDR3 region: CASSARDRRNIQYF. The CDR3 bases are TGTGCCAGTAGTGCTCGGGACAGGAGAAACATTCAGTACTTC.

The chain couples TRBV9 to TRBJ1-1; D is possibly TRBD1 (5 bases). Trimming cost V 3 bases and J 6 bases, with 9 bases left between them. Germline lookup yields CDR1 SGDLS and CDR2 YYNGEE. The CDR3 contains 12 residues. The CDR3 nucleotides read TGTGCCAGCAGCGGGGCGGGGGCTGAAGCTTTCTTT. Translation gives CASSGAGAEAFF.

The chain joins TRBV11-2 to TRBJ2-4; 7 nucleotides match TRBD1. V lost 6 bases and J lost 10; bases outside the gene matches: 12. CDR1 and CDR2 (germline): SGHAT, FQNNGV. This CDR3 contains 14 residues. The DNA of the CDR3 is TGTGCCAGCAGAACCCCGGGACAGAGGTTTATTCAGTACTTC. Its translation: CASRTPGQRFIQYF. Drawing the rest from reference TRBV11-2 and TRBJ2-4, the complete variable domain is EAGVAQSPRYKIIEKRQSVAFWCNPISGHATLYWYQQILGQGPKLLIQFQNNGVVDDSQLPKDRFSAERLKGVDSTLKIQPAKLEDSAVYLCASRTPGQRFIQYFGAGTRLSVL.

As to this clone: Other DNA sequences in this specimen translate into the identical CDR3. CDR3 DNA sequence: TGTGCCAGCAGGCAGGGGAACTATGGCTACACCTTC. Translation: CASRQGNYGYTF. This sequence joins TRBV6-5 and TRBJ1-2, with TRBD1 as a possible D gene (6 bases). This CDR3 region has 12 residues. V lost 6 bases and J lost 2, with 7 bases in between. Germline assignment: CDR1 MNHEY and CDR2 SVGAGI.

In nucleotides, the CDR3 is TGTGCCAGCAGTTTATCCCCAACAGGCCTGGAGGGCTACACCTTC. Amino acid sequence: CASSLSPTGLEGYTF. This chain connects TRBV27 to TRBJ1-2, with a possible D match to TRBD1 (5 bases). CDR1 MNHEY and CDR2 SMNVEV come from the germline V gene (reference sequence). The V end was cut by 0 bases, the J end by 8 bases, with 16 bases between. This CDR3 has 15 amino acids.

Comment on this clone: In the same sample, other DNA sequences code for this CDR3. The chain is built from TRBV3-1 (or the pseudogene TRBV3-2) and TRBJ1-2; 7 positions match TRBD1. CDR1 LGHDT and CDR2 YNNKEL come from the germline V gene (reference sequence). J lost 5 bases, V lost 4 bases, and 4 bases had no gene match. This CDR3 is 13 amino acids long. CDR3 in amino acids: CASSPGTAYGYTF. Written as DNA, the CDR3 is TGTGCCAGCAGCCCCGGGACAGCTTATGGCTACACCTTC.

The rearrangement links TRBV15 to TRBJ1-1; tentatively, D is TRBD1 (6 bases). The CDR3 runs 11 residues. Germline V lookup: CDR1 LNHNV, CDR2 YYDKDF (reference sequence). V lost 9 bases, J lost 7 bases, and 12 bases lay in between. The CDR3 protein is CATTADSEAFF. The CDR3, as DNA: TGTGCCACAACAGCGGACAGTGAAGCTTTCTTT.

This clone was observed once. The chain couples TRBV29-1 to TRBJ1-1, with TRBD1 identical over 8 bases. Germline lookup yields CDR1 SQVTM and CDR2 ANQGSEA. There are 17 residues in the CDR3. The V gene end was trimmed by 6 bases and the J gene end by 10 bases; junction bases not matched to a gene: 25. For the CDR3, the DNA is TGCAGCGTCCACATCGATCGTGGGTCCCGGACAGGGCTCGGAGCTTTCTTT. It codes for CSVHIDRGSRTGLGAFF. Full variable domain (outside the CDR3, taken from reference TRBV29-1 and TRBJ1-1): SAVISQKPSRDICQRGTSLTIQCQVDSQVTMMFWYRQQPGQSLTLIATANQGSEATYESGFVIDKFPISRPNLTFSTLTVSNMSPEDSSIYLCSVHIDRGSRTGLGAFFGQGTRLTVV.

CDR3 sequence (DNA): TGCGCCAGCAGCTTGATGGGACAGGTGGTTCGGGGCTACACCTTC. It translates to CASSLMGQVVRGYTF. This rearrangement joins TRBV5-1 to TRBJ1-2; TRBD1 aligns across 8 bases. Per the germline V gene, CDR1 is SGHRS and CDR2 is YFSETQ. The CDR3 runs to 15 residues. J gave up 8 bases and V 1 base, and 10 bases lay outside the gene matches.

The chain employs TRBV6-1 and TRBJ2-7; a possible D gene is TRBD2 (5 bases). Trimming cost V 3 bases and J 7 bases, with 10 bases left between them. The CDR3 is 12 residues long. Germline V CDR1 and CDR2: MNHNS, SASEGT. CDR3 sequence: CASSDRTGEQYF. The CDR3 DNA sequence: TGTGCCAGCAGTGACCGAACGGGAGAGCAGTACTTC.

The chain employs TRBV5-1 and TRBJ2-1, with unresolved D. The germline V gene encodes CDR1 SGHRS and CDR2 YFSETQ. The CDR3 is 13 amino acids. V lost 0 bases to trimming and J lost 5 bases, with 6 bases between them. CDR3 loop: CASSLVGDNEQFF. The CDR3 nucleotides read TGCGCCAGCAGCTTGGTAGGAGACAATGAGCAGTTCTTC.

This chain uses TRBV18 with TRBJ1-4, with D uncertain. V gave up 3 bases and J gave up 8 bases, with 13 bases separating them. The CDR3 extends over 14 amino acids. Germline-derived CDR1 and CDR2 are KGHSH and LQKENI. The CDR3 loop reads CASSPRGIREKLFF. The CDR3 region has the DNA TGTGCCAGCTCACCCCGGGGAATCCGCGAAAAACTGTTTTTT. The complete variable domain, with remaining parts taken from reference TRBV18 and TRBJ1-4, reads NAGVMQNPRHLVRRRGQEARLRCSPMKGHSHVYWYRQLPEEGLKFMVYLQKENIIDESGMPKERFSAEFPKEGPSILRIQQVVRGDSAAYFCASSPRGIREKLFFGSGTQLSVL.

The chain employs TRBV19 and TRBJ2-1; possibly TRBD1 for D (6 bases). Germline V lookup: CDR1 LNHDA, CDR2 SQIVND (reference sequence). The CDR3 totals 17 residues. Deletions cut 3 bases from V and 0 bases from J, with 15 bases between. Written as DNA, the CDR3 is TGTGCCAGTAGTATTTCCGGACAGCCCCGCTCCTACAATGAGCAGTTCTTC. Protein: CASSISGQPRSYNEQFF.

J is TRBJ1-2 and V is TRBV13; D is undetermined. Per the germline V gene, CDR1 is PRHDT and CDR2 is FYEKMQ (reference sequence). The length of the CDR3 is 16 residues. Between the trimmed V and J ends, which lost 1 base and 1 base, there was a span of 13 bases. The CDR3 coding sequence is TGTGCCAGCAGCTTAGAGGCACGGAGGAATAACTATGGCTACACCTTC. Protein sequence: CASSLEARRNNYGYTF.

The chain couples TRBV3-1 (or the pseudogene TRBV3-2) to TRBJ1-1; D unclear. V was shortened by 0 bases and J by 1 base, with 9 bases between the two germline ends. CDR3 size: 15 residues. CDR1 LGHDT and CDR2 YNNKEL come from the germline V gene (reference sequence). DNA for the CDR3: TGTGCCAGCAGCCAAGATTACAGTTCGAACACTGAAGCTTTCTTT. It encodes CASSQDYSSNTEAFF.